This T cell receptor beta chain was documented in a study of blood T cells in healthy people across ages. Together with a sample-barcoded 5' primer, a J-beta primer mix was included in a second PCR lasting roughly 6 to 12 cycles. TCRdb independently ran MiXCR on the 5' RACE reads; one entry per CDR3 protein. This sample carries hundreds of thousands of distinct CDR3 sequences, under 25% of them seen once, and the ten largest clones take roughly 3.6%. V dropped 1 base and J dropped 1 base, with 14 bases sitting between them. This CDR3 is built from 17 residues. This clonotype appeared a few times. Input material: blood. The receptor's source is a man between 70 and 80 years old in good health. The V call is TRBV12-3 or TRBV12-4, the J call TRBJ2-4, with D possibly matching TRBD1 (6 bases). Here the CDR3 reads CASSLDLQGWAKNIQYF. As DNA, the CDR3 is TGTGCCAGCAGTTTAGACCTACAGGGTTGGGCCAAAAACATTCAGTACTTC.